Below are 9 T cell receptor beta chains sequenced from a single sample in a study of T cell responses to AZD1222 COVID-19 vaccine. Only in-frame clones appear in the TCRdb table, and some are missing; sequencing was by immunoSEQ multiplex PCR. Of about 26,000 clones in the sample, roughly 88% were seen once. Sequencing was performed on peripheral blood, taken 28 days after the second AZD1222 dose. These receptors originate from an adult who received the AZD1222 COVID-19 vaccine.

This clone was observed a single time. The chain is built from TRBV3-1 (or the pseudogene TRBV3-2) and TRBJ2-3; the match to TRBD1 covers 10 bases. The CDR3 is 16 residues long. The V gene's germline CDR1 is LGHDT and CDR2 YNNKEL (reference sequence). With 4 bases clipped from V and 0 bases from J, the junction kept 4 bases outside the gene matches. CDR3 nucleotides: TGTGCCAGCAGCCTAGGGGACAGGGGTAGCACAGATACGCAGTATTTT. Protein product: CASSLGDRGSTDTQYF.

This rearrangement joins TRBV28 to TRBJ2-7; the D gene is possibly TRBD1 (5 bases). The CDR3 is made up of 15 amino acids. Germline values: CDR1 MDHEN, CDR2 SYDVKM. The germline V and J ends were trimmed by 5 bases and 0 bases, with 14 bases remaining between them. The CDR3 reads CASSLPRVPSYEQYF. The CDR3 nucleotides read TGTGCCAGCAGTCTCCCCAGGGTCCCCTCCTACGAGCAGTACTTC.

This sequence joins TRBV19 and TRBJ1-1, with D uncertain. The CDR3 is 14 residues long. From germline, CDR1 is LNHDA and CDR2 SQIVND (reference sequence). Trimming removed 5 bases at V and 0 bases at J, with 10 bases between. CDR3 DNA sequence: TGTGCCAGTAGTTACGAAGCGATGAACACTGAAGCTTTCTTT. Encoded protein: CASSYEAMNTEAFF.

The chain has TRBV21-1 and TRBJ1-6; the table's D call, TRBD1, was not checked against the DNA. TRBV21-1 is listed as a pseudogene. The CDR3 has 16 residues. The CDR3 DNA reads TGTGCCAGCAGCAAAGGGGGCAGGGGCGAGTATTCACCCCTCCACTTT. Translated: CASSKGGRGEYSPLHF.

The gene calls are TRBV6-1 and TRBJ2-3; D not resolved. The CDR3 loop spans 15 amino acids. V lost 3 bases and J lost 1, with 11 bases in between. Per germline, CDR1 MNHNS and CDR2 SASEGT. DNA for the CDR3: TGTGCCAGCAGTGATATCCTTCGCGGCACAGATACGCAGTATTTT. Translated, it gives CASSDILRGTDTQYF.

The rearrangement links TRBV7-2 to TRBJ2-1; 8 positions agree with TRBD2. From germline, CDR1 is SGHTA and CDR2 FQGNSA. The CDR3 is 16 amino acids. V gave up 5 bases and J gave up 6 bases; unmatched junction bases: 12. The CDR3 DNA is TGTGCCAGCAGCGTAAGGGTGGGTAGCGGGGTCAATGAGCAGTTCTTC. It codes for CASSVRVGSGVNEQFF.

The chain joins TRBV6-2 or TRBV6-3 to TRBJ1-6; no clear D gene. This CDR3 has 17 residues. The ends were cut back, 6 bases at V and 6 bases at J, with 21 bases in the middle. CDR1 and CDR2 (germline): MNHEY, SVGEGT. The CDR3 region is CASSRPVELGGNSPLHF. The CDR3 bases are TGTGCCAGCAGCCGACCTGTTGAGCTCGGCGGTAATTCACCCCTCCACTTT.

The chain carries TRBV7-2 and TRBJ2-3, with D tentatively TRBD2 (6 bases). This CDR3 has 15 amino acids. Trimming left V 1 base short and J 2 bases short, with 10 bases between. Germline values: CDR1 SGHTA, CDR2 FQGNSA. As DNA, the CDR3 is TGTGCCAGCAGCTTAGTCGGGGGTCACACAGATACGCAGTATTTT. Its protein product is CASSLVGGHTDTQYF.

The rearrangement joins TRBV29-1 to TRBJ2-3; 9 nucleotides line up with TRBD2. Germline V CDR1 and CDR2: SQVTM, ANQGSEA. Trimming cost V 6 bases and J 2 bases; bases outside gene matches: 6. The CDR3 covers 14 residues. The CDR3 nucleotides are TGCAGCGTGTCGACTAGCGGAACCACAGATACGCAGTATTTT. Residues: CSVSTSGTTDTQYF.